The 15 T cell receptor beta chains in this list originate from one sample, sequenced in a study of control samples from healthy donors and cancer patients. The protocol was immunoSEQ multiplex PCR, while the TCRdb copy is restricted to in-frame clones and leaves out a portion. The sample records approximately 120,000 clones, 75% to 95% being singletons. Input material: blood. Receptors were obtained from a human donor in good health. The donor label of this sample is uncertain.

This chain connects TRBV27 to TRBJ2-3; D is undetermined. The V and J ends lost 5 bases and 6 bases respectively, with 15 bases between them. The CDR3 has 14 residues. CDR1 is MNHEY, CDR2 SMNVEV, per germline (reference sequence). The CDR3 region has the DNA TGTGCCAGCAGTCGAGCTGGGCTGGCGGATACGCAGTATTTT. Its translation is CASSRAGLADTQYF.

The chain employs TRBV4-3 and TRBJ1-5; TRBD1 matches 8 bases. The junction had 1 base not matched to a gene; V was cut back by 2 bases and J by 4 bases. Germline V gene sequence: CDR1 LGHNA, CDR2 YSLEER. The CDR3 is made up of 14 amino acids. In nucleotides, the CDR3 is TGCGCCAGCAGCCAACGACAGGGGAATCAGCCCCAGCATTTT. This codes for CASSQRQGNQPQHF.

The V and J genes are TRBV24-1 and TRBJ2-5; 7 bases fit TRBD1. This CDR3 comprises 15 residues. The trim removed 6 bases at V and 2 bases at J, leaving 8 bases unmatched. Looked up from germline, CDR1 is KGHDR and CDR2 is SFDVKD. The CDR3 bases are TGTGCCACCAGTAGGATAACAGGGGCTCAAGAGACCCAGTACTTC. It yields the protein CATSRITGAQETQYF.

The rearrangement links TRBV6-5 to TRBJ1-1, with D hard to call. The ends were cut back, 5 bases at V and 0 bases at J, with 13 bases in the middle. The germline V gene has CDR1 MNHEY and CDR2 SVGAGI. This CDR3 is 15 amino acids long. CDR3: CASSPPRGLNTEAFF. As DNA, the CDR3 is TGTGCCAGCAGTCCCCCCCGAGGGTTGAACACTGAAGCTTTCTTT.

As to this clone: A junction end diverges from the germline sequence, so it may reflect a read error. The V gene is TRBV27, the J gene TRBJ1-5; a weak D match, TRBD1 (5 bases). The CDR3 is 13 amino acids. Germline loops: CDR1 MNHEY, CDR2 SMNVEV (reference sequence). This CDR3 reads CASSFQGKQPQHF. DNA for the CDR3: TGTGCCAGCAGCTTCCAGGGCAAACAGCCCCAGCATTTT.

This rearrangement joins TRBV24-1 to TRBJ2-3, with 11 bases that match TRBD1. The CDR3 covers 19 residues. Looked up from germline, CDR1 is KGHDR and CDR2 is SFDVKD. With V trimmed by 3 bases and J by 2 bases, 12 bases remained unmatched. This CDR3 reads CATSDAPGQGEIYTDTQYF. Here the CDR3 DNA reads TGTGCCACCAGTGATGCACCGGGACAGGGGGAGATTTACACAGATACGCAGTATTTT.

The chain employs TRBV6-5 and TRBJ1-1, with a weak D call TRBD1 (5 bases). Germline-derived CDR1 and CDR2 are MNHEY and SVGAGI. This CDR3 spans 14 amino acids. Trimming stripped 8 bases from V and 4 bases from J, with 17 bases between. The CDR3: CASDQRGGATEAFF. CDR3 nucleotide sequence: TGTGCCAGCGACCAGAGGGGAGGGGCCACTGAAGCTTTCTTT.

Many counts were recorded for this clone. The chain employs TRBV28 and TRBJ1-2; a possible D gene is TRBD1 (6 bases). CDR3 length: 13 amino acids. The V gene's germline CDR1 is MDHEN and CDR2 SYDVKM. Trimming pared 10 bases from V and 2 bases from J, leaving 14 bases between. The CDR3 nucleotides read TGTGCCACCAAAGAGGGGGGAAACTATGGCTACACCTTC. Protein product: CATKEGGNYGYTF.

The genes are TRBV11-2 and TRBJ2-7; D is possibly TRBD2 (6 bases). Germline loops: CDR1 SGHAT, CDR2 FQNNGV. The CDR3 contains 15 residues. The V and J ends lost 3 bases and 2 bases respectively, with 14 bases between them. CDR3 residues: CASSLSETRAYEQYF. CDR3 bases: TGTGCCAGCAGCTTGTCGGAGACTAGGGCCTACGAGCAGTACTTC.

The chain recombines TRBV28 with TRBJ1-1; D unresolved. Deletions cut 6 bases from V and 5 bases from J, with 4 bases between. Germline values: CDR1 MDHEN, CDR2 SYDVKM. The CDR3 has 10 amino acids. CDR3 in DNA: TGTGCCAGCAGAGGGACTGAAGCTTTCTTT. This encodes CASRGTEAFF.

V and J are TRBV7-8 and TRBJ2-5; D call uncertain. Germline CDR1 reads SGHVS; CDR2 reads FQNEAQ. V lost 2 bases, J lost 3 bases, and 10 bases lay in between. This CDR3 has 14 amino acids. The CDR3 reads CASSLSWTKETQYF. CDR3 bases: TGTGCCAGCAGCTTATCATGGACGAAAGAGACCCAGTACTTC.

This chain links TRBV2 with TRBJ1-1, with TRBD1 matching over 9 bases. Germline CDR1 and CDR2: SNHLY and FYNNEI. With 5 bases clipped from V and 1 base from J, the junction kept 2 bases outside the gene matches. The CDR3 is made up of 14 amino acids. CDR3 sequence (DNA): TGTGCCAGCAGTCGACAGGGGGAGAACACTGAAGCTTTCTTT. This codes for CASSRQGENTEAFF.

In DNA form, the CDR3 reads TGTGCCAGCAGCTTAGGAGTCCGTAGCGGTTCACCCCTCCACTTT. Translation: CASSLGVRSGSPLHF. V gene TRBV7-2 combines with J gene TRBJ1-6; D is undetermined. CDR1 and CDR2 (germline): SGHTA, FQGNSA. V gave up 1 base and J gave up 9 bases, with 13 bases separating them. There are 15 residues in the CDR3.

This chain links TRBV5-8 with TRBJ2-1, with D possibly TRBD1 on 5 matching bases. Germline assignment: CDR1 SGHTS and CDR2 YDEGEE. CDR3 size: 13 residues. V lost 8 bases and J lost 5, with 14 bases in between. The CDR3 coding sequence is TGTGCCAGTTGCAGGGTTCTCGACAATGAGCAGTTCTTC. Translation: CASCRVLDNEQFF.

This sequence joins TRBV2 and TRBJ1-1, with unresolved D. Deletions cut 4 bases from V and 7 bases from J, with 7 bases between. This CDR3 has 11 amino acids. Germline values: CDR1 SNHLY, CDR2 FYNNEI. The CDR3 loop is CASSARFEAFF. The CDR3 region has the DNA TGTGCCAGCAGTGCGCGATTTGAAGCTTTCTTT.